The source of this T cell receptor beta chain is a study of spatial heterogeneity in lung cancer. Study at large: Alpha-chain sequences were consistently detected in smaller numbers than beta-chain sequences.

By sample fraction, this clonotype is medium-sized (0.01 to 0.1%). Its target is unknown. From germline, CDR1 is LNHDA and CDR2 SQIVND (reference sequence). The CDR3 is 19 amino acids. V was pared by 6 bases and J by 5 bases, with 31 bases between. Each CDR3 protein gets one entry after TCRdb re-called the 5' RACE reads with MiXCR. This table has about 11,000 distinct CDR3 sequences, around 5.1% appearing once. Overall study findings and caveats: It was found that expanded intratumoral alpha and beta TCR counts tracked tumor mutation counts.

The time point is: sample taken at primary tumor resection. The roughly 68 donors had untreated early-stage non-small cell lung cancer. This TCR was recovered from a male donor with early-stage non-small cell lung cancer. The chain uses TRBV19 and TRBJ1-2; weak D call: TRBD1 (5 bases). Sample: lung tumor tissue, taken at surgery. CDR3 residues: CASRTIEERGPSTTYGYTF. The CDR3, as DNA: TGTGCCAGTAGAACAATAGAAGAGAGGGGTCCCTCAACAACTTATGGCTACACCTTC.